This T cell receptor beta chain was recovered during a study of cytomegalovirus exposure and HLA in healthy donors. Study context: Around 200 million T cells yielded about 120 million unique TCR beta sequences, as an earlier analysis found.

The study ran its PCR with 60 Vbeta and 13 Jbeta primers. The table came from immunoSEQ multiplex PCR; TCRdb's copy has only in-frame clones and leaves some out. The table records about 160,000 clones, approximately 79% of them present only once. CDR3 length: 16 residues. CDR1 and CDR2 from the germline V gene are SNHLY and FYNNEI. V shed 6 bases, J shed 5 bases, and the junction held 10 bases outside the gene matches. The gene calls are TRBV2 and TRBJ1-4; 9 bases match TRBD1. What was sequenced was PBMCs. The sequence was obtained from a man over 45 in good health and CMV-seropositive. CDR3 protein: CASRAGTGTGNEKLFF. Written as DNA, the CDR3 is TGTGCCAGCAGGGCAGGGACCGGGACAGGGAATGAAAAACTGTTTTTT. The full variable domain, completed using reference TRBV2 and TRBJ1-4, is EPEVTQTPSHQVTQMGQEVILRCVPISNHLYFYWYRQILGQKVEFLVSFYNNEISEKSEIFDDQFSVERPDGSNFTLKIRSTKLEDSAMYFCASRAGTGTGNEKLFFGSGTQLSVL.